The 16 T cell receptor beta chains reported below all come from one sample, sequenced in a study of Ad26.COV2.S vaccination and SARS-CoV-2 variants. Treatment described: roughly 20 received Ad26.COV2.S at low or high dose, single or two shots; about 5 received placebo; per-sample allocation not given. The samples date from day 63 after the first vaccine or placebo injection. Data came from immunoSEQ multiplex PCR; TCRdb stores just in-frame clones and leaves some out. The repertoire has 300,000 to 350,000 clones, approximately 87% of them found once; the top ten carry around 5.5%. Source: peripheral blood, taken in a trial of Ad26.COV2.S vaccine versus placebo. The receptors stem from a person between 18 and 65 years old who received the Ad26.COV2.S COVID-19 vaccine or a placebo.

The chain joins TRBV7-2 to TRBJ2-1; D not resolved. Germline CDR1 reads SGHTA; CDR2 reads FQGNSA. The CDR3 consists of 11 residues. V shed 10 bases and J shed 4 bases, with 8 bases lying between them. The CDR3 is CATGKYNEQFF. The CDR3 DNA reads as TGTGCCACTGGAAAGTACAATGAGCAGTTCTTC.

To note about this clone: One end of the junction fails to match germline, which may point to a read error. The chain is built from TRBV25-1 and TRBJ2-1; D unresolved. Germline loops: CDR1 MGHDK, CDR2 SYGVNS. This CDR3 has 13 residues. The CDR3 is CASSENYYYEQFF. As DNA, the CDR3 is TGTGCCAGCAGTGAAAACTACTACTATGAGCAGTTCTTC.

The J gene is TRBJ1-1, the V gene TRBV3-1 (or the pseudogene TRBV3-2); maybe TRBD1 (5 bases). The V gene's germline CDR1 is LGHDT and CDR2 YNNKEL (reference sequence). The germline V and J ends were trimmed by 1 base and 1 base, with 7 bases remaining between them. This CDR3 has 14 residues. For the CDR3, the DNA is TGTGCCAGCAGCCAAGTAGGGGCGAACACTGAAGCTTTCTTT. Encoded protein: CASSQVGANTEAFF.

The rearrangement uses TRBV19 and TRBJ2-1; 8 bases map to TRBD2. From germline, CDR1 is LNHDA and CDR2 SQIVND (reference sequence). V shed 7 bases and J 4 bases; nucleotides not matched to a gene: 6. The CDR3 length is 14 residues. The CDR3 reads CASTPGLEYNEQFF. The CDR3 DNA sequence: TGTGCCAGTACCCCGGGACTAGAATACAATGAGCAGTTCTTC.

The chain uses TRBV5-6 and TRBJ1-5, with D uncertain. Germline V gene lookup returns CDR1 SGHDT and CDR2 YYEEEE. Between the trimmed V and J ends, which lost 3 bases and 4 bases, there was a span of 11 bases. The CDR3 has 14 residues. In DNA, the CDR3 is TGTGCCAGCAGCTCCCGGGCCGGTAATCAGCCCCAGCATTTT. Amino acid sequence: CASSSRAGNQPQHF.

The chain has TRBV6-1 and TRBJ1-2; D unclear. The CDR3 is 13 residues long. CDR1 and CDR2 (germline): MNHNS, SASEGT. With 2 bases removed from V and 5 bases from J, the gap between germline ends came to 9 bases. CDR3 region: CASSESGSYGYTF. The CDR3 nucleotides read TGTGCCAGCAGTGAATCCGGGAGTTATGGCTACACCTTC.

The chain uses TRBV11-2 and TRBJ1-1; D gene uncertain. Germline CDR1 SGHAT, CDR2 FQNNGV. V lost 5 bases and J 0 bases, leaving 7 bases between the germline ends. The CDR3 runs to 13 residues. CDR3 DNA sequence: TGTGCCAGCAGCACAGAACTGAACACTGAAGCTTTCTTT. This translates into CASSTELNTEAFF.

The rearrangement uses TRBV27 and TRBJ1-6, with 9 positions matching TRBD1. CDR3 length: 17 amino acids. Per the germline V gene, CDR1 is MNHEY and CDR2 is SMNVEV (reference sequence). V dropped 4 bases and J dropped 8; count of bases not matched to a gene: 12. The CDR3 DNA sequence: TGTGCCAGCAGTTCCTGGCCAAGGACAGGGGCTGATTCACCCCTCCACTTT. Protein product: CASSSWPRTGADSPLHF.

The CDR3 loop is CASGTSGRAQNTGELFF. CDR3 nucleotides: TGTGCCAGCGGGACTAGCGGGAGGGCTCAGAACACCGGGGAGCTGTTTTTT. The V call is TRBV9, the J call TRBJ2-2, with 16 bases that match TRBD2. The CDR3 extends over 17 amino acids. V lost 7 bases and J lost 1; bases outside the gene matches: 4. CDR1 and CDR2 from the germline V gene are SGDLS and YYNGEE.

The V gene is TRBV6-5, the J gene TRBJ2-1; the D is unclear. This CDR3 has 16 amino acids. CDR1 and CDR2 (germline): MNHEY, SVGAGI. Trimming shortened V by 3 bases and J by 6 bases, and 18 bases separated the two germline ends. CDR3 residues: CASSYRELSPGNEQFF. The CDR3, as DNA: TGTGCCAGCAGTTATCGCGAGCTCTCACCTGGCAATGAGCAGTTCTTC.

This clone was observed a few times. The chain uses TRBV6-4 and TRBJ2-2; TRBD1 agrees at 8 bases. The CDR3 covers 17 residues. Germline assignment: CDR1 MRHNA and CDR2 SNTAGT. The V gene end was trimmed by 0 bases and the J gene end by 2 bases; junction bases not matched to a gene: 5. This CDR3 reads CASSDSFGQGNTGELFF. As DNA, the CDR3 is TGTGCCAGCAGTGACTCTTTTGGACAGGGAAACACCGGGGAGCTGTTTTTT.

The chain uses TRBV6-2 or TRBV6-3 and TRBJ1-5; TRBD1 matches 12 bases. Germline CDR1 MNHEY, CDR2 SVGEGT. The CDR3 runs to 20 residues. V shed 5 bases, J shed 4 bases, and the junction held 18 bases outside the gene matches. The CDR3 protein is CASSLDFYFGDRGLNQPQHF. The DNA for the CDR3 is TGTGCCAGCAGTCTCGACTTCTACTTCGGGGACAGGGGGCTAAATCAGCCCCAGCATTTT.

CDR3: CASSHLGTGPYEQYV. CDR3 coding DNA: TGTGCCAGCAGCCACTTGGGGACAGGGCCCTACGAGCAGTACGTC. The chain has TRBV6-5 and TRBJ2-7; TRBD1 agrees at 9 bases. From germline, CDR1 is MNHEY and CDR2 SVGAGI. The CDR3 sequence is 15 residues long. The V and J ends lost 6 bases and 2 bases, in that order; junction bases with no gene match: 8.

For the CDR3, the DNA is TGTGCCAGCAGTTTGACAGACCTTAATGAAAAACTGTTTTTT. Its protein is CASSLTDLNEKLFF. This chain connects TRBV28 to TRBJ1-4; TRBD1 is a possible D gene (5 bases). Deletions cut 3 bases from V and 4 bases from J, with 9 bases between. Germline V gene sequence: CDR1 MDHEN, CDR2 SYDVKM. This CDR3 comprises 14 residues.

J is TRBJ1-2 and V is TRBV5-6; D ambiguous. Germline loops: CDR1 SGHDT, CDR2 YYEEEE. V shed 2 bases and J shed 6 bases, with 14 bases lying between them. The CDR3 consists of 14 residues. The DNA for the CDR3 is TGTGCCAGCAGCTTAGCGGGAGCCCCGGATGGCTACACCTTC. Translating gives CASSLAGAPDGYTF.

The rearrangement links TRBV19 to TRBJ2-4, with a tentative D call TRBD1 (6 bases). CDR3 length: 14 residues. Germline CDR1 LNHDA, CDR2 SQIVND (reference sequence). Trimming cost V 10 bases and J 2 bases, with 15 bases left between them. CDR3 nucleotides: TGTGCCACCGCCGATCAGGGGACCAAAAACATTCAGTACTTC. As protein: CATADQGTKNIQYF.